The 24 T cell receptor beta chains reported below all come from one sample, sequenced in a study of immune cell composition in non-small cell lung cancer. Normal lung sampling was at least 3 cm from the tumour, as distant as possible. Profiling relied on immunoSEQ multiplex PCR, and the TCRdb table lists in-frame clones only, not all of them. The data contain 4,000 to 5,000 clones, approximately 75% of them singletons. Source material: non-adjacent lung tissue. Every receptor here comes from a human donor with non-small cell lung cancer.

This clone has just a few counts. The chain has TRBV28 and TRBJ2-5, with 9 bases identical to TRBD1. The germline gives CDR1 MDHEN, CDR2 SYDVKM. The CDR3 sequence is 16 residues long. After removal of 6 bases from V and 4 bases from J, the junction contained 12 bases not matched to a gene. CDR3 amino acids: CASSSPGQGLGETQYF. The CDR3 DNA follows: TGTGCCAGCAGCTCACCGGGACAGGGCCTTGGAGAGACCCAGTACTTC.

V usage is TRBV7-9 and J usage is TRBJ1-4, with D perhaps matching TRBD1 (5 bases). V gave up 7 bases and J gave up 3 bases, with 15 bases separating them. The CDR3 loop spans 15 amino acids. Germline V gene data show CDR1 as SEHNR and CDR2 as FQNEAQ (reference sequence). The CDR3 nucleotides are TGTGCCAGCAATCCGGAGGGGCGATCTAATGAAAAACTGTTTTTT. Its translation is CASNPEGRSNEKLFF.

The genes are TRBV7-6 and TRBJ2-3; TRBD1 is a possible D gene (8 bases). The CDR3 runs 17 residues. Germline loops: CDR1 SGHVS, CDR2 FNYEAQ. Trimming left V 1 base short and J 8 bases short, with 22 bases between. The CDR3, as DNA: TGTGCCAGCAGCTTAGGGACAGGGAGGGCGGTAGGGGCTACGCAGTATTTT. Its protein product is CASSLGTGRAVGATQYF.

The rearrangement links TRBV7-2 to TRBJ2-7; 9 bases are shared with TRBD1. The germline V gene has CDR1 SGHTA and CDR2 FQGNSA. The V segment lost 0 bases and the J segment 5 bases; nucleotides outside the gene matches: 8. The CDR3 sequence is 16 residues long. This CDR3 is CASSLALTGGADEQYF. CDR3 nucleotides: TGTGCCAGCAGCTTAGCGCTTACAGGGGGCGCGGACGAGCAGTACTTC.

This clone is termed medium-sized (0.01 to 0.1%). Other DNA sequences in the sample encode the same CDR3. The chain uses TRBV7-9 and TRBJ1-4; D perhaps matches TRBD1 (6 bases). CDR3 size: 14 residues. The germline gives CDR1 SEHNR, CDR2 FQNEAQ (reference sequence). Trimming removed 5 bases from V and 5 bases from J, with 12 bases in between. In DNA form, the CDR3 reads TGTGCCAGCAGCCCGGGGGCAGCGAATGAAAAACTGTTTTTT. Its translation is CASSPGAANEKLFF.

The V call is TRBV9, the J call TRBJ2-7, with TRBD2 matching over 9 bases. The CDR3 has 15 residues. V dropped 0 bases and J dropped 3; count of bases not matched to a gene: 4. CDR1 is SGDLS, CDR2 YYNGEE, per germline. The CDR3 sequence: CASSVAPSGDYEQYF. CDR3 DNA sequence: TGTGCCAGCAGCGTAGCTCCTAGCGGGGACTACGAGCAGTACTTC.

Only a few counts were recorded for this clone. The gene calls are TRBV7-9 and TRBJ1-5, with D unresolved. The germline V and J ends were trimmed by 3 bases and 7 bases, with 7 bases remaining between them. The CDR3 length is 12 residues. Germline values: CDR1 SEHNR, CDR2 FQNEAQ (reference sequence). CDR3 in DNA: TGTGCCAGCAGCTTCGCGGACCAGCCCCAGCATTTT. Protein: CASSFADQPQHF.

This clone has more than one count but fewer than ten. The chain recombines TRBV5-6 with TRBJ1-2; a possible D gene is TRBD1 (5 bases). V lost 3 bases and J 4 bases, leaving 13 bases between the germline ends. The CDR3 has 14 residues. Germline V gene data show CDR1 as SGHDT and CDR2 as YYEEEE. The CDR3 DNA reads TGTGCCAGCAGCTCCGACCGGGGGTCCTATGGCTACACCTTC. Protein: CASSSDRGSYGYTF.

In DNA form, the CDR3 reads TGTGCCAGCAGCTTAGTTACAGGGGGAGAGACCCAGTACTTC. It yields the protein CASSLVTGGETQYF. This chain uses TRBV11-2 with TRBJ2-5, with 8 positions matching TRBD1. CDR3 length: 14 residues. With 1 base clipped from V and 4 bases from J, the junction kept 2 bases outside the gene matches. Germline CDR1 SGHAT, CDR2 FQNNGV. Filled out from reference TRBV11-2 and TRBJ2-5, the complete variable domain reads EAGVAQSPRYKIIEKRQSVAFWCNPISGHATLYWYQQILGQGPKLLIQFQNNGVVDDSQLPKDRFSAERLKGVDSTLKIQPAKLEDSAVYLCASSLVTGGETQYFGPGTRLLVL.

V and J are TRBV6-5 and TRBJ1-3; D is unclear. The CDR3 runs 13 residues. V lost 2 bases and J 4 bases, leaving 6 bases between the germline ends. The V gene's germline CDR1 is MNHEY and CDR2 SVGAGI. The CDR3 DNA reads as TGTGCCAGCAGTTACAGGAAAGGAAACACCATATATTTT. Residues: CASSYRKGNTIYF.

This chain joins TRBV6-6 and TRBJ2-1; 7 bases line up with TRBD1. J gave up 7 bases and V 6 bases, and 6 bases lay outside the gene matches. Germline-derived CDR1 and CDR2 are MNHNY and SVGAGI (reference sequence). The CDR3 totals 13 residues. CDR3 DNA sequence: TGTGCCAGCAGAATCGGGACAGTTAATGAGCAGTTCTTC. This translates into CASRIGTVNEQFF.

This sequence joins TRBV6-5 and TRBJ2-7; 9 positions agree with TRBD1. This CDR3 comprises 15 residues. Germline assignment: CDR1 MNHEY and CDR2 SVGAGI. V was pared by 5 bases and J by 4 bases, with 9 bases of the junction left unmatched. In DNA, the CDR3 is TGTGCCAGCAGTCGTAGACGGGACAGGGTGTACGAGCAGTACTTC. It is translated as CASSRRRDRVYEQYF.

The chain links TRBV19 to TRBJ1-1; weak D call: TRBD1 (5 bases). Germline CDR1 LNHDA, CDR2 SQIVND (reference sequence). V was trimmed by 6 bases and J by 5 bases, leaving 13 bases between them. The CDR3 has 13 amino acids. For the CDR3, the DNA is TGTGCCAGTAGCGCAGGGTTGGGAACTGAAGCTTTCTTT. It translates to CASSAGLGTEAFF.

This chain uses TRBV12-5 with TRBJ1-5, with TRBD1 as a possible D gene (6 bases). The CDR3 loop spans 15 amino acids. The germline V gene encodes CDR1 LGHNT and CDR2 FRNRAP. V was cut by 1 base and J by 3 bases, with 10 bases left in between. CDR3 sequence (DNA): TGTGCTAGTGGTTTGGGCCGACAGGACAATCAGCCCCAGCATTTT. This encodes CASGLGRQDNQPQHF. Using reference TRBV12-5 and TRBJ1-5 for the parts outside the CDR3, the full variable domain is DARVTQTPRHKVTEMGQEVTMRCQPILGHNTVFWYRQTMMQGLELLAYFRNRAPLDDSGMPKDRFSAEMPDATLATLKIQPSEPRDSAVYFCASGLGRQDNQPQHFGDGTRLSIL.

This clone has a single count. The J gene is TRBJ1-1, the V gene TRBV4-2; D gene unclear. The V end lost 11 bases, the J end lost 2 bases, and 15 bases lay between the germline ends. Germline V CDR1 and CDR2: LGHNA, YNFKEQ. This CDR3 spans 13 amino acids. DNA of the CDR3: TGTGCCGGTTCCAGCCAAATTAACACTGAAGCTTTCTTT. It yields the protein CAGSSQINTEAFF.

The rearrangement links TRBV29-1 to TRBJ2-5, with D tentatively TRBD1 or TRBD2 (5 bases each). This CDR3 is 13 amino acids long. Trimming stripped 8 bases from V and 5 bases from J, with 18 bases between. Germline V gene data show CDR1 as SQVTM and CDR2 as ANQGSEA. This chain's CDR3 is CSIGTATKETQYF. CDR3 nucleotides: TGCAGCATAGGGACGGCCACTAAGGAGACCCAGTACTTC.

This clone was observed a few times. CDR3 region: CSVDDRGTIYF. The DNA of the CDR3 is TGCAGCGTTGATGACAGGGGCACCATATATTTT. The chain couples TRBV29-1 to TRBJ1-3; 8 bases match TRBD1. The CDR3 is 11 amino acids. The V gene's germline CDR1 is SQVTM and CDR2 ANQGSEA. V gave up 3 bases and J gave up 9 bases; unmatched junction bases: 1.

This clone is termed large. The chain employs TRBV5-3 and TRBJ1-2; no clear D. TRBV5-3 is treated as an ORF (open reading frame) with a function not yet certain. This CDR3 is built from 15 residues. The V gene lost 1 base and the J gene lost 3 bases, with 13 bases spanning the gap. CDR3 residues: CARSLRPRPHYGYTF. DNA for the CDR3: TGTGCCAGAAGCTTGCGGCCCCGGCCCCACTATGGCTACACCTTC.

The chain joins TRBV4-3 to TRBJ1-3; D gene ambiguous. V lost 0 bases, J lost 5 bases, and 8 bases lay in between. Germline V CDR1 and CDR2: LGHNA, YSLEER. The length of the CDR3 is 14 residues. CDR3 amino acids: CASSQDTSRNTIYF. The CDR3 nucleotides read TGCGCCAGCAGCCAAGATACATCCAGAAACACCATATATTTT.

This chain links TRBV5-6 with TRBJ1-6; 7 bases fit TRBD1. The CDR3 loop spans 15 amino acids. The ends lost 1 base at V and 9 bases at J; junction bases unmatched: 7. CDR1 is SGHDT and CDR2 is YYEEEE in the germline V gene. CDR3 DNA: TGTGCCAGCAGCTTGCAGGACAGGTTCGTTTCACCCCTCCACTTT. Translated, it gives CASSLQDRFVSPLHF.

This clone was picked up a small number of times. CDR3 in amino acids: CASSQSWQADYEQYF. The CDR3 DNA sequence: TGCGCCAGCAGCCAATCTTGGCAGGCGGACTACGAGCAGTACTTC. V gene TRBV4-3 combines with J gene TRBJ2-7; the D is unclear. Trimming removed 2 bases at V and 3 bases at J, with 14 bases between. CDR1 is LGHNA, CDR2 YSLEER, per germline. The CDR3 is 15 residues long.

The chain has TRBV5-1 and TRBJ2-5; 7 nucleotides align to TRBD1. J gave up 4 bases and V 4 bases, and 19 bases lay outside the gene matches. Germline V lookup: CDR1 SGHRS, CDR2 YFSETQ. The CDR3 covers 18 residues. The CDR3 region is CASSDGVHRGRGGETQYF. DNA of the CDR3: TGCGCCAGCAGCGATGGGGTTCACAGGGGCCGGGGCGGAGAGACCCAGTACTTC.

The rearrangement links TRBV6-5 to TRBJ2-5; D is possibly TRBD1 or TRBD2 (7 bases each). This CDR3 is built from 16 residues. V lost 0 bases and J 7 bases, leaving 18 bases between the germline ends. CDR1 and CDR2 from the germline V gene are MNHEY and SVGAGI. The CDR3 bases are TGTGCCAGCAGTTACTCGAGGGAGGGGGCCAGGCGGACCCAGTACTTC. It encodes CASSYSREGARRTQYF.

The gene calls are TRBV2 and TRBJ1-4; possible D gene TRBD1, 6 bases. The germline V gene has CDR1 SNHLY and CDR2 FYNNEI. The CDR3 runs 14 residues. Trimming took off 7 bases at V and 6 bases at J, with 15 bases between the two ends. CDR3 DNA: TGTGCCAGCAATGGTCCCACAGGGTATGAAAAACTGTTTTTT. Protein: CASNGPTGYEKLFF.